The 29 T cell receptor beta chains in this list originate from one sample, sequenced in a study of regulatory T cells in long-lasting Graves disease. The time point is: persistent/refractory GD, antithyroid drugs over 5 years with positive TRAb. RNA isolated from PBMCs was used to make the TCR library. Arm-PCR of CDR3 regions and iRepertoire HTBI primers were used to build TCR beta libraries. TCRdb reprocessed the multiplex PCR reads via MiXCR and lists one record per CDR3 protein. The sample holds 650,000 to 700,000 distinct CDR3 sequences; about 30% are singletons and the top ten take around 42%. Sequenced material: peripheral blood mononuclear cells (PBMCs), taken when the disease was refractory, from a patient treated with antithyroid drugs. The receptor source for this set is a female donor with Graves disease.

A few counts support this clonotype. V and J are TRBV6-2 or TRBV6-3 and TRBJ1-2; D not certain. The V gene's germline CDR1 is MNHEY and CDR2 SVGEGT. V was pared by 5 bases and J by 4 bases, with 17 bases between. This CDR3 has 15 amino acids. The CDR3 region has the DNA TGTGCCAGCAGTGAAGAAGAAGGGTTCGGCTATGGCTACACCTTC. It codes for CASSEEEGFGYGYTF.

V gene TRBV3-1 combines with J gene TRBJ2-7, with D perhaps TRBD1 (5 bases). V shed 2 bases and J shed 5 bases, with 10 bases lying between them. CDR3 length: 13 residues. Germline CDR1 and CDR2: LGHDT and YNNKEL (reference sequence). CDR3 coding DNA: TGTGCCAGCAGCCAATCAGGGATCCACGAGCAGTACTTC. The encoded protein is CASSQSGIHEQYF.

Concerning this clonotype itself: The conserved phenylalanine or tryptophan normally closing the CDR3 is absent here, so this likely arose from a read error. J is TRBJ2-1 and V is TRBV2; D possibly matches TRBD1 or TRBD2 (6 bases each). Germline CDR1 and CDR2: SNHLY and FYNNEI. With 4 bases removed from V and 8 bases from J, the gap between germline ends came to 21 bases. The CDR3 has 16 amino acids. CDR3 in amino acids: CASSVRGELVKYEQFL. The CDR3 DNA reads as TGTGCCAGCAGTGTAAGGGGGGAACTAGTTAAATATGAGCAGTTCCTC.

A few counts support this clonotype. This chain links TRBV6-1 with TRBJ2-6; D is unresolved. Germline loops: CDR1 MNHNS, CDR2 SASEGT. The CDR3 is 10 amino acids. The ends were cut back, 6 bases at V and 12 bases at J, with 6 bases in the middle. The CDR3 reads CASSHSVLTF. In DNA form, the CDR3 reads TGTGCCAGCAGCCACTCCGTCCTGACTTTC.

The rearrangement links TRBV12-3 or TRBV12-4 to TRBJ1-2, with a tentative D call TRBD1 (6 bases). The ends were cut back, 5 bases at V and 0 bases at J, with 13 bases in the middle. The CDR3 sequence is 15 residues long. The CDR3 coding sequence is TGTGCCAGCAGTAAGGACAGAAATACTAACTATGGCTACACCTTC. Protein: CASSKDRNTNYGYTF.

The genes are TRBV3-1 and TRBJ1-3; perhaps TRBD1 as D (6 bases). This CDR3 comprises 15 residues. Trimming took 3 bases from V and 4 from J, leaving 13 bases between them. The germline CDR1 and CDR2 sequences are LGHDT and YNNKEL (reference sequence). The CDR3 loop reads CASSHADRRGNTIYF. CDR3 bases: TGTGCCAGCAGCCACGCTGACAGGCGCGGAAACACCATATATTTT.

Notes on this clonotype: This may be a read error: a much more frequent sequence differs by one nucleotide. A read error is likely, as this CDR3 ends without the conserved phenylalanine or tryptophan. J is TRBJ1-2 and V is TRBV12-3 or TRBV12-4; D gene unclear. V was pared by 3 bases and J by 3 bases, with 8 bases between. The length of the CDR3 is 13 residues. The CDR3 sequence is CASSLSQHYGYTS. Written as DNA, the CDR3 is TGTGCCAGCAGTTTGTCACAGCACTATGGCTACACCTCC.

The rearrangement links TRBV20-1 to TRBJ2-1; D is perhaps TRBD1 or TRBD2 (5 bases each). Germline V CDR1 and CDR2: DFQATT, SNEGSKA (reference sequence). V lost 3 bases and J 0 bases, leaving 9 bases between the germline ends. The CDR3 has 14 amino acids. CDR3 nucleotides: TGCAGTGCTAGTGGGACCGGCTCCTACAATGAGCAGTTCTTC. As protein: CSASGTGSYNEQFF.

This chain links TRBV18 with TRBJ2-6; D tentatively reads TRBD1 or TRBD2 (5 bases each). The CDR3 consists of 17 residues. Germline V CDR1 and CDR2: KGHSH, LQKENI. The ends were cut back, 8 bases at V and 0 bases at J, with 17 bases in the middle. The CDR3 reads CASACRGPYSGANVLTF. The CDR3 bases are TGTGCCAGCGCCTGTCGGGGACCCTACTCTGGGGCCAACGTCCTGACTTTC.

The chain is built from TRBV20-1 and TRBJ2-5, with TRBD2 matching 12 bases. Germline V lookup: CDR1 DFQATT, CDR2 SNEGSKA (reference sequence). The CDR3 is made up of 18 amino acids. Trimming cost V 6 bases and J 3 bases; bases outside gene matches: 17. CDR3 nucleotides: TGCAGTGCCTCAACTCCTACTAGCGGGAGGAATCAAGAAGAGACCCAGTACTTC. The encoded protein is CSASTPTSGRNQEETQYF.

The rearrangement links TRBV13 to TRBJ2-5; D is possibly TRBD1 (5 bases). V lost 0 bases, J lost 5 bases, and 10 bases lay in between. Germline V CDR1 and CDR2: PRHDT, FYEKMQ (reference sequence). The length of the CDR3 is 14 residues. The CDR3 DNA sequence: TGTGCCAGCAGCTTAGGCCGGACAATGGAGACCCAGTACTTC. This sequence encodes CASSLGRTMETQYF.

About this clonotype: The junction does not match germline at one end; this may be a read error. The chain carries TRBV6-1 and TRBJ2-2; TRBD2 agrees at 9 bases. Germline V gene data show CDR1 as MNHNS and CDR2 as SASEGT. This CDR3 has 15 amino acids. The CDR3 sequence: CASTLLAGSTRELFF. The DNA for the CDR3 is TGTGCCAGCACCCTCCTAGCGGGAAGCACCAGGGAGCTGTTTTTT.

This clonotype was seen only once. The CDR3 DNA sequence: TGTGCCAGCAGCTCGACAGGGGGTAGTACCCAGCATTTT. Translated: CASSSTGGSTQHF. The chain is built from TRBV27 and TRBJ1-5; 9 bases are shared with TRBD1. The CDR3 consists of 13 residues. Trimming took 6 bases from V and 11 from J; bases not matched to a gene: 8. CDR1 and CDR2 (germline): MNHEY, SMNVEV (reference sequence).

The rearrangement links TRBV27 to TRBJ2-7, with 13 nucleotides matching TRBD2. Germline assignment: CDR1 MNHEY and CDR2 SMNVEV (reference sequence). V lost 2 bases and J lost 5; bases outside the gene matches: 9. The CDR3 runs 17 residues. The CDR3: CASSLHRTSGRTDEQYF. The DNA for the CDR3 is TGTGCCAGCAGTTTACATAGGACTAGCGGGAGAACCGACGAGCAGTACTTC.

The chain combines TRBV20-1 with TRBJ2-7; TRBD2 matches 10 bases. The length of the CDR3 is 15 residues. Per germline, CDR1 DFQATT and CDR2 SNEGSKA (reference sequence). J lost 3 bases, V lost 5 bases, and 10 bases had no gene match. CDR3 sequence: CSAAKGSGRGYEQYF. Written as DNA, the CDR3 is TGCAGTGCTGCCAAGGGAAGCGGGAGGGGCTACGAGCAGTACTTC.

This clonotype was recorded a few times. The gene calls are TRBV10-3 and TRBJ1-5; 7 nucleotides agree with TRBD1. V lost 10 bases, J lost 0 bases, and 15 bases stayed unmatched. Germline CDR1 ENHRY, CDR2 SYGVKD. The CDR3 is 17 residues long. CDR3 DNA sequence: TGTGCCAGCACCCCCGGACAGGAAAGTTATAGCAATCAGCCCCAGCATTTT. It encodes CASTPGQESYSNQPQHF.

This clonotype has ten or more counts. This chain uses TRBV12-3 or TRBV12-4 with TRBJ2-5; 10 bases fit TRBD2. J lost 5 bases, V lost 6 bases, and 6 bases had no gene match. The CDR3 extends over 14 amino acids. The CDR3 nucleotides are TGTGCCAGCAGGCCGGGACTAGCGACGGAGACCCAGTACTTC. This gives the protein CASRPGLATETQYF.

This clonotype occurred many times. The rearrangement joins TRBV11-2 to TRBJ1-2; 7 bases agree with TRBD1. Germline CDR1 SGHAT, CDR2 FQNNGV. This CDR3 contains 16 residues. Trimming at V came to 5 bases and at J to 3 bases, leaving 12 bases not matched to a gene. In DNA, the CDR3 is TGTGCCAGCAGCAAAACCGACAGGGTTCTCGACTATGGCTACACCTTC. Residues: CASSKTDRVLDYGYTF.

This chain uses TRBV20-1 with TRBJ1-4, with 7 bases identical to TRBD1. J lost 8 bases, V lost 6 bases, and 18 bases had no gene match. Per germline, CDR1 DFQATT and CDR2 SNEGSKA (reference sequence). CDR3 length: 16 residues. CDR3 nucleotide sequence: TGCAGTGCGCCTAACAGGGGCGCGGATTACCGCGAAAAACTGTTTTTT. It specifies CSAPNRGADYREKLFF.

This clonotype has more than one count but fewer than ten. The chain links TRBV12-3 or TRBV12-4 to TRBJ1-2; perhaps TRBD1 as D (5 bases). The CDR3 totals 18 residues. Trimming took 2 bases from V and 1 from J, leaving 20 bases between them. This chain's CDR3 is CASSLTPGRRNLNYGYTF. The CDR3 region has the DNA TGTGCCAGCAGTTTAACCCCGGGACGGCGCAACCTTAACTATGGCTACACCTTC.

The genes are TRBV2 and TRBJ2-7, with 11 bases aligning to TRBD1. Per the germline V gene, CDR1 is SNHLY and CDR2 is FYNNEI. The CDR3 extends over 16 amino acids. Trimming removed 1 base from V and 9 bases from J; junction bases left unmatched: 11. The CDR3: CASSEGLRTGGARQYF. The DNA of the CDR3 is TGTGCCAGCAGTGAAGGTCTAAGGACAGGGGGCGCGAGGCAGTACTTC. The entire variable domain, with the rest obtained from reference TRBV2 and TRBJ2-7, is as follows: EPEVTQTPSHQVTQMGQEVILRCVPISNHLYFYWYRQILGQKVEFLVSFYNNEISEKSEIFDDQFSVERPDGSNFTLKIRSTKLEDSAMYFCASSEGLRTGGARQYFGPGTRLTVT.

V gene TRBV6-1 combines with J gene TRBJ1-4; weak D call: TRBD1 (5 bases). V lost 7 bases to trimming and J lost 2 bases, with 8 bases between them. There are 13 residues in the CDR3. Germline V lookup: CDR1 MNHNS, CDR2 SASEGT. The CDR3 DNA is TGTGCCAGCACGGGACGGACTAATGAAAAACTGTTTTTT. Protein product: CASTGRTNEKLFF.

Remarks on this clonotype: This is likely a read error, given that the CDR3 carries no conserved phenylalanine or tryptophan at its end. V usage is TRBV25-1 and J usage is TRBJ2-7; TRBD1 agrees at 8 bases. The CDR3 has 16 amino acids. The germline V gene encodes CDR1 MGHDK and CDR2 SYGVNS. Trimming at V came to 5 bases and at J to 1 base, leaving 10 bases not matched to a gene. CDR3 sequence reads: CASSYSKTGVSYEQYY. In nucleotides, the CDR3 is TGTGCCAGCAGTTACTCTAAGACAGGGGTTTCCTACGAGCAGTACTAC.

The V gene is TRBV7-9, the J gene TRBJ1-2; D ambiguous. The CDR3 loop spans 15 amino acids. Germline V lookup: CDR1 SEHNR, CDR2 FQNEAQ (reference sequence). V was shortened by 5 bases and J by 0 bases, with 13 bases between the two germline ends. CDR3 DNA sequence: TGTGCCAGCAGCGAACGACGGGAGTCTAACTATGGCTACACCTTC. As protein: CASSERRESNYGYTF.

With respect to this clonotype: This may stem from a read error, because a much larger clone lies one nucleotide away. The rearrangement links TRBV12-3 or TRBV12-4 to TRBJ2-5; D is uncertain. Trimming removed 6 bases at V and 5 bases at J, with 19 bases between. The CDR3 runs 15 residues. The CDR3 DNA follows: TGTGCCAGCAGCCTTATGGGTCAAGGCACTGAGACCCAGTACTTC. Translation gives CASSLMGQGTETQYF.

CDR3 coding DNA: TGCGCCAGCAGTGAGTCACCGCCAGGGAATCAGCCCCAGCATTTT. Protein product: CASSESPPGNQPQHF. This sequence joins TRBV10-1 and TRBJ1-5; a weak D match, TRBD1 (5 bases). The CDR3 length is 15 residues. Trimming removed 0 bases from V and 4 bases from J, with 10 bases in between. Germline lookup yields CDR1 WNHNN and CDR2 SYGVQD (reference sequence).

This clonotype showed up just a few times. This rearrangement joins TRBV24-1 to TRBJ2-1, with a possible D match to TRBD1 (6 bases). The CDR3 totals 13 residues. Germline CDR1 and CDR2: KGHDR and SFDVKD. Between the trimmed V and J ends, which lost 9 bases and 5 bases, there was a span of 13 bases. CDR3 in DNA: TGTGCCACCTCAACTTGGACAGACAATGAGCAGTTCTTC. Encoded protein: CATSTWTDNEQFF.

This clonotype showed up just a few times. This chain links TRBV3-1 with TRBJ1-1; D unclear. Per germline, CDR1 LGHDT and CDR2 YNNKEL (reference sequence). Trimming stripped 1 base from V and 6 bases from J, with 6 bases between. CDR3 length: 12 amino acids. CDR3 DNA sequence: TGTGCCAGCAGCCAAGTGAGATCTGAAGCTTTCTTT. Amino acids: CASSQVRSEAFF.

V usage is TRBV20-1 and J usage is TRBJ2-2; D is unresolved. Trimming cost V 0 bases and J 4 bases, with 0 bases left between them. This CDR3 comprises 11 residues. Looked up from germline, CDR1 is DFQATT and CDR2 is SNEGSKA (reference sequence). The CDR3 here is CSARDTGELFF. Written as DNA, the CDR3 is TGCAGTGCTAGAGACACCGGGGAGCTGTTTTTT.